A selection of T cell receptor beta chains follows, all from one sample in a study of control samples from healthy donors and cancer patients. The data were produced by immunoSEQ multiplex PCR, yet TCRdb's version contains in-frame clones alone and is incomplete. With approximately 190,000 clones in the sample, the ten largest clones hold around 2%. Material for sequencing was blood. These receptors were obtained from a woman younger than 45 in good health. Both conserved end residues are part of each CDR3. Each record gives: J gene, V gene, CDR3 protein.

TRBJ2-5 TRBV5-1 CASSNREETQYF
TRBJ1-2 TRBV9 CASSSNRGQGYTF
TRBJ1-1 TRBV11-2 CASSPTISGTEAFF
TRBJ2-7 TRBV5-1 CASSLNDNRGLSYEQYF
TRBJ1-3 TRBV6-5 CATPRDERNTIYF
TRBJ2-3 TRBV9 CASTSGGQWSTDTQYF
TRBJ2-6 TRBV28 CASSFFSGANVLTF
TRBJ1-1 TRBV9 CASSEGTGGYNTEAFF
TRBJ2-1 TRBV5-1 CASSPGSGGQNEQFF
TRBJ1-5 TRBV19 CASSIRQQPQHF
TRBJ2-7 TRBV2 CASSGRLAETTREQYF
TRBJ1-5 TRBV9 CASSAYSNQPQHF
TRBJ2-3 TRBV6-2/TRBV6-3 CASSYGRAPNTDTQYF
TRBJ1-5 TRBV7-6 CASSLYGTGTSNQPQHF
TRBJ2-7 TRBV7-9 CASSTQGFPLVF
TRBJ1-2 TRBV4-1 CASSQERGIGYTF
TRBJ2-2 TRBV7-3 CASGPGTSGSGELFF
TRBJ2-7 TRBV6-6 CASSIDVHVRGEQYF
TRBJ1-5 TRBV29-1 CSVASQGAQPQHF
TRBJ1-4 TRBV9 CASSVGNSNEKLFF
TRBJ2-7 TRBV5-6 CASSLGAYEQYF
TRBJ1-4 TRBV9 CASSGRWGDEKLFF
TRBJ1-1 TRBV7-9 CASSPRVGWRALNTEAFF
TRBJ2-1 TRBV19 CASSFGGSYNEQFF
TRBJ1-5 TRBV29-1 CSVYQGPGQPQHF
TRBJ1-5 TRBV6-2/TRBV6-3 CASSDPNRGVINQPQHF
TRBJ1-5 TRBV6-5 CASSYSIAGDQPQHF
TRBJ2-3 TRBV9 CASSADLVGYRTDTQYF
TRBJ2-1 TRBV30 CAWSVANNEQFF
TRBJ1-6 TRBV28 CASRSTGEPLHF
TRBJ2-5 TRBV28 CASSLLLAGYAQYF
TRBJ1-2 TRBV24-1 CATSDPGYSKINGYTF
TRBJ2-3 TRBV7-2 CASSLERGGADTQYF